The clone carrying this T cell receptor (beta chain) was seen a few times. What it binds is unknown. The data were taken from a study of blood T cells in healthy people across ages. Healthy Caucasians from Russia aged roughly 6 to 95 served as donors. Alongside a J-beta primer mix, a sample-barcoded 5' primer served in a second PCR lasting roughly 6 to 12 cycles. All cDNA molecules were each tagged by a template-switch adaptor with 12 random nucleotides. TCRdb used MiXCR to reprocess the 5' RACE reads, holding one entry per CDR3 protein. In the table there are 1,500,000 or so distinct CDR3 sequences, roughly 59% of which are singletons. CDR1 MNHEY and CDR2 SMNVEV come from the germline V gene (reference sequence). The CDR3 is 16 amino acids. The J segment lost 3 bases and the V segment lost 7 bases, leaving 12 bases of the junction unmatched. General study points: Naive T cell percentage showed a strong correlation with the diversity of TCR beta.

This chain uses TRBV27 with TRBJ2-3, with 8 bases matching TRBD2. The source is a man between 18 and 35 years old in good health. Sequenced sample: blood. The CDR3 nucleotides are TGTGCCAGCAACACGAACCCTCAGCGGGGGACAGATACGCAGTATTTT. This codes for CASNTNPQRGTDTQYF.